This paragraph covers one T cell receptor (beta chain) sequence. This sample was included in a study of early T cells in non-severe SARS-CoV-2 infection. Study information: The chains were unpaired, and the sequenced material was bulk RNA from unsorted whole blood.

TCRdb ran MiXCR on the 5' RACE reads and lists one entry per CDR3 protein. The repertoire has tens of thousands of distinct CDR3 sequences, 10% to 15% of them found once; the top ten carry about 4.5%. The CDR3 contains 20 residues. V was pared by 6 bases and J by 0 bases, with 13 bases of the junction left unmatched. The germline CDR1 and CDR2 sequences are LNHDA and SQIVND (reference sequence). Sample: whole blood. The genes are TRBV19 and TRBJ2-3; 15 positions match TRBD2. The TCR originated in an adult who was a healthcare worker with PCR-confirmed SARS-CoV-2 infection or an uninfected control (not recorded which). CDR3 sequence: CASRSTGTSGGSYSTDTQYF. In nucleotides, the CDR3 is TGTGCCAGTAGATCAACCGGGACTAGCGGGGGGTCGTATAGCACAGATACGCAGTATTTT.